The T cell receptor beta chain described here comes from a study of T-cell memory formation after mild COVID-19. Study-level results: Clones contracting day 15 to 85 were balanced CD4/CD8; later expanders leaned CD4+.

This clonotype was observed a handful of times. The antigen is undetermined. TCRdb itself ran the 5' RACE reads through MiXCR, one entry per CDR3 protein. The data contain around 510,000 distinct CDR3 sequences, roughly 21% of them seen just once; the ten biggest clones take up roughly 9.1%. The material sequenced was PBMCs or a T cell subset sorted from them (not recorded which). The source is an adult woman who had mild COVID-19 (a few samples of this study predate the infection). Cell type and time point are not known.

DNA for the CDR3: TGTGCCAGCAGTTTCCCCCCAGGGTACACTGAAGCTTTCTTT. Translating it yields CASSFPPGYTEAFF. The chain employs TRBV12-3 or TRBV12-4 and TRBJ1-1, with D maybe TRBD1 (5 bases). The CDR3 has 14 residues. Trimming took 3 bases from V and 3 from J, leaving 11 bases between them.